Below, 7 T cell receptor beta chains from the same sample are listed, as sequenced in a study of regulatory T cells in long-lasting Graves disease. iRepertoire HTBI primers and Arm-PCR of CDR3 regions built TCR beta libraries. TCRdb re-analysed the multiplex PCR reads in MiXCR, keeping a single row per CDR3 protein. Of 370,000 or so distinct CDR3 sequences in the sample, around 16% were seen once. As to time point: newly diagnosed GD, antithyroid drugs for less than 3 months. Researchers made the TCR library from RNA that was extracted from PBMCs. This same sample was also part of a study on T cells in Graves' hyperthyroidism and ophthalmopathy.

The specimen was peripheral blood mononuclear cells (PBMCs), collected at new diagnosis, from a patient treated with antithyroid drugs. The receptors were sampled from a woman under 30 with Graves disease.

This clonotype was seen at least ten times. The chain combines TRBV2 with TRBJ1-4, with D possibly matching TRBD1 (5 bases). The CDR3 spans 15 residues. V was cut by 5 bases and J by 6 bases, with 16 bases left in between. Per the germline V gene, CDR1 is SNHLY and CDR2 is FYNNEI. The CDR3 nucleotides read TGTGCCAGCAGTCCTGGGGGGAGACGAGATGAAAAACTGTTTTTT. It codes for CASSPGGRRDEKLFF.

This clonotype was seen repeatedly, ten times or more. This rearrangement joins TRBV7-3 to TRBJ1-1; D perhaps matches TRBD1 (5 bases). The CDR3 length is 15 residues. Germline V gene sequence: CDR1 SGHTA, CDR2 FQGTGA. Trimming took 2 bases from V and 5 from J, leaving 15 bases between them. The CDR3 protein is CASSLVGGAGTEAFF. CDR3 bases: TGTGCCAGCAGCTTAGTCGGTGGGGCGGGTACTGAAGCTTTCTTT.

As for this clonotype: An end of the junction does not agree with germline; a read error may underlie this. This sequence joins TRBV5-1 and TRBJ1-4; no firm D call. Germline CDR1 and CDR2: SGHRS and YFSETQ. The CDR3 loop spans 17 amino acids. The CDR3 loop is CASSSGDGLDSREKLFF. The DNA for the CDR3 is TGTGCCAGCAGCTCTGGAGATGGGCTGGATTCGAGGGAAAAACTGTTTTTT.

This clonotype came up many times. This chain links TRBV6-1 with TRBJ2-7; 7 nucleotides line up with TRBD1. Germline V CDR1 and CDR2: MNHNS, SASEGT. V shed 8 bases and J 5 bases; nucleotides not matched to a gene: 9. This CDR3 contains 13 residues. For the CDR3, the DNA is TGTGCCAGCTATACAGGGGACGGGGACGAGCAGTACTTC. This gives the protein CASYTGDGDEQYF.

This clonotype was detected ten times or more. The V and J genes are TRBV2 and TRBJ2-7, with TRBD2 matching 7 bases. V dropped 7 bases and J dropped 7; count of bases not matched to a gene: 16. CDR1 SNHLY and CDR2 FYNNEI come from the germline V gene. The CDR3 has 15 amino acids. The CDR3: CASNRLASGIGEQYF. CDR3 sequence (DNA): TGTGCCAGCAATCGTCTGGCTAGCGGCATCGGGGAGCAGTACTTC.

This clonotype was counted at least ten times. This chain uses TRBV5-1 with TRBJ2-1, with a possible D match to TRBD2 (6 bases). CDR3 length: 15 amino acids. Germline lookup yields CDR1 SGHRS and CDR2 YFSETQ. Trimming shortened V by 1 base and J by 6 bases, and 14 bases separated the two germline ends. This CDR3 reads CASSLSPPGGNEQFF. In DNA, the CDR3 is TGCGCCAGCAGCTTGTCTCCCCCCGGGGGCAATGAGCAGTTCTTC.

In this sample, this clonotype turned up many times. The chain links TRBV10-1 to TRBJ2-3, with 12 bases identical to TRBD1. In germline, CDR1 is WNHNN, CDR2 SYGVQD (reference sequence). The V segment lost 0 bases and the J segment 2 bases; nucleotides outside the gene matches: 0. This CDR3 region has 16 residues. CDR3 DNA: TGCGCCAGCAGTGAGTCGGGACAGGGGGCCACAGATACGCAGTATTTT. It is translated as CASSESGQGATDTQYF.